The sequence of this T cell receptor beta chain was determined in a study of blood T cell repertoires in COVID-19. The overall study: The analysed material was cDNA or gDNA that came from T cells, B-cell-depleted T cells, or PBMCs.

Trimming cost V 4 bases and J 2 bases; bases outside gene matches: 7. This CDR3 spans 16 amino acids. In germline, CDR1 is SNHLY, CDR2 FYNNEI. Authors' processing steps: The assay estimated nucleated cells by amplifying reference gene primers. TCRdb's table, derived via immunoSEQ multiplex PCR, lists solely in-frame clones and lacks some. That table supplies the V and J calls and clone size; D and trimming were determined from the DNA. Among 200,000 to 250,000 clones listed, roughly four fifths were seen once. Participants reported their clinical history, and cohort assignment relied on those reports. In Cohort 3, a recovered donor had either two negative PCRs, clearance, or symptom resolution.

The sequencing input was PBMCs or T cells enriched from blood (not recorded which). The source is a man in his sixties who had recovered from COVID-19. The chain couples TRBV2 to TRBJ1-5; 8 nucleotides line up with TRBD1. This CDR3 is CASSGLETGGNQPQHF. For the CDR3, the DNA is TGTGCCAGCAGTGGGCTTGAGACAGGGGGCAATCAGCCCCAGCATTTT.